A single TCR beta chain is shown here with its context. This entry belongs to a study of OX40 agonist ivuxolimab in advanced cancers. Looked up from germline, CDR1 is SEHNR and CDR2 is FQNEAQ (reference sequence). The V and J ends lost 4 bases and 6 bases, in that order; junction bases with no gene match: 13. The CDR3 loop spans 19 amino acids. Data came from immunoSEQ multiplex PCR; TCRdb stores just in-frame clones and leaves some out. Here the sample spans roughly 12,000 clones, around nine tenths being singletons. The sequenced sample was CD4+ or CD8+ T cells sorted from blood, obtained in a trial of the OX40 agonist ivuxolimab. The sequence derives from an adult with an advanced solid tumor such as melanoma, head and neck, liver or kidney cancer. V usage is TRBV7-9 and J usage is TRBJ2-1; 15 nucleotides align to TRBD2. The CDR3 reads CASSSDRTSGRGEFNEQFF. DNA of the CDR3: TGTGCCAGCAGCTCGGACAGGACTAGCGGGAGGGGGGAATTCAATGAGCAGTTCTTC.